The TCR beta chain described here comes from a study of identical twins. General study results and limits: Surplus twin overlap in beta out-of-frame sequences was less pronounced. Researchers reported excess low generation probability among twin-shared out-of-frame alpha sequences. Within cord blood, abundant beta clonotypes carried fewer insertions, but memory repertoires showed no such trend.

V was pared by 4 bases and J by 5 bases, with 15 bases between. The CDR3 loop spans 14 amino acids. TCRdb re-derived calls from the 5' RACE reads in MiXCR, one entry per CDR3 protein. The table lists 250,000 to 350,000 distinct CDR3 sequences, more than 6.5% of them singletons. A remark on this clonotype: Its matching antigen is unknown.

All donors were healthy Caucasians. Another study also made use of these data, one on yellow fever vaccine responses in identical twins.

This receptor was identified in a young woman in good health. Material for sequencing was memory (CD45RO+) T cells sorted from blood. The chain combines TRBV12-3 or TRBV12-4 with TRBJ2-7; no clear D gene. CDR3 sequence: CASSSGNERNEQYF. CDR3 DNA: TGTGCCAGCAGTTCCGGTAACGAGAGAAACGAGCAGTACTTC.